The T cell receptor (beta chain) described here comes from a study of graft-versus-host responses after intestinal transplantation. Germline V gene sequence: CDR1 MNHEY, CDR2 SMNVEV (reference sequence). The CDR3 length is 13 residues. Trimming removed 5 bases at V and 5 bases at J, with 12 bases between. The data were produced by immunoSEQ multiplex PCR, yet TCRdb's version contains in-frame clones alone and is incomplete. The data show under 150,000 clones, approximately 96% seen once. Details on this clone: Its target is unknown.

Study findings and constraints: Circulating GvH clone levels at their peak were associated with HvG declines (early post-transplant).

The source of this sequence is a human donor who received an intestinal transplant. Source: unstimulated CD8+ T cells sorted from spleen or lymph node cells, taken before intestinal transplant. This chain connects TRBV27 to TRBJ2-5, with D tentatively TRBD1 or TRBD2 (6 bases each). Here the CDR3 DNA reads TGTGCCAGCAGTAGGGGGGCAGGGGAGACCCAGTACTTC. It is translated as CASSRGAGETQYF.